A selection of T cell receptor beta chains follows, all from one sample in a study of cytomegalovirus exposure and HLA in healthy donors. TCRdb's copy holds only in-frame clones and misses some; the assay was immunoSEQ multiplex PCR. The table records roughly 180,000 clones, roughly 82% of them present only once. Sequenced: PBMCs. The receptors stem from a man aged 35 to 55 in good health and CMV-seronegative. Both conserved end residues are part of each CDR3. The order of the fields is clone size, J gene, V gene, D gene, CDR3 protein, CDR3 DNA. A D gene is named only where the DNA matches it firmly. Not all rows give a size; the values are once, few, many and, for expanded clones, a class.

.,TRBJ2-5,TRBV6-5,TRBD1,CASRDRGRGETQYF,TGTGCCAGCCGGGACAGGGGGCGCGGAGAGACCCAGTACTTC
few,TRBJ2-3,TRBV7-3,.,CASSLGALTDTQYF,TGTGCCAGCAGCTTAGGGGCCCTTACAGATACGCAGTATTTT
.,TRBJ2-1,TRBV9,TRBD2,CASSVASGGGREFF,TGTGCCAGCAGCGTAGCTTCCGGGGGCGGGAGGGAGTTCTTC
.,TRBJ2-5,TRBV30,TRBD1,CAWKIQGEYQETQYF,TGTGCCTGGAAGATACAGGGGGAGTACCAAGAGACCCAGTACTTC
.,TRBJ1-2,TRBV6-1,.,CASSERGTGHTF,TGTGCCAGCAGTGAAAGGGGGACCGGCCACACCTTC
.,TRBJ2-1,TRBV10-1,TRBD2,CASSVLTSGRRSSYNEQFF,TGCGCCAGCAGTGTCCTGACTAGCGGGAGGCGTAGCTCCTACAATGAGCAGTTCTTC
.,TRBJ1-6,TRBV6-5,TRBD1,CASSLAHRGNSPLHF,TGTGCCAGCAGTCTAGCCCACAGGGGGAATTCACCCCTCCACTTT
.,TRBJ2-7,TRBV30,.,CAWRYNIYEQYF,TGTGCCTGGAGGTACAACATCTACGAGCAGTACTTC
.,TRBJ2-7,TRBV7-9,.,CASSLSLQGHEQYF,TGTGCCAGCAGCTTAAGTTTGCAGGGCCACGAGCAGTACTTC
.,TRBJ1-1,TRBV28,TRBD1,CASSPPGGLNAVWSTEAFF,TGTGCCAGCAGTCCGCCAGGGGGCTTAAATGCGGTGTGGAGCACTGAAGCTTTCTTT
.,TRBJ1-4,TRBV28,TRBD1,CASSSKTGAANEKLFF,TGTGCCAGCAGTTCCAAAACAGGGGCTGCTAATGAAAAACTGTTTTTT
.,TRBJ2-5,TRBV7-2,.,CASSLVGGPRETQYF,TGTGCCAGCAGCTTAGTGGGGGGGCCGCGGGAGACCCAGTACTTC
.,TRBJ2-7,TRBV13,TRBD1,CASSLRTGKYEQYF,TGTGCCAGCAGCTTACGGACAGGGAAGTACGAGCAGTACTTC
.,TRBJ1-3,TRBV2,.,CASSEAAQGGNTIYF,TGTGCCAGCAGTGAAGCGGCACAGGGAGGAAACACCATATATTTT
.,TRBJ2-7,TRBV29-1,.,CSVEWVWQGLYEQYF,TGCAGCGTTGAATGGGTCTGGCAGGGCCTCTACGAGCAGTACTTC
.,TRBJ2-7,TRBV4-2,.,CASSQEHLQTYEQYF,TGTGCCAGCAGCCAAGAGCACCTACAGACCTACGAGCAGTACTTC
.,TRBJ2-7,TRBV30,TRBD1,CAWSSGRGLAYEQYF,TGTGCCTGGAGTTCGGGAAGGGGGCTCGCCTACGAGCAGTACTTC
.,TRBJ2-7,TRBV6-5,.,CASSYDSKSYEQYF,TGTGCCAGCAGTTACGACTCCAAGAGCTACGAGCAGTACTTC
.,TRBJ1-1,TRBV19,TRBD1,CASSIAGQVLNTEAFF,TGTGCCAGTAGTATCGCGGGACAGGTATTGAACACTGAAGCTTTCTTT
.,TRBJ2-3,TRBV2,TRBD1,CAGGRQGGSSTDTQYF,TGTGCCGGCGGGAGACAGGGGGGGTCTAGCACAGATACGCAGTATTTT
.,TRBJ2-5,TRBV4-2,TRBD2,CASSRGTRQETQYF,TGTGCCAGCAGCAGGGGGACTAGGCAAGAGACCCAGTACTTC
.,TRBJ2-1,TRBV7-6,TRBD1,CASSIRQGGSSYNEQFF,TGTGCCAGCAGCATCCGACAGGGTGGAAGCTCCTACAATGAGCAGTTCTTC
.,TRBJ2-7,TRBV11-3,TRBD1,CASSLGQGDRYEQYF,TGTGCCAGCAGCTTAGGACAGGGGGATCGGTACGAGCAGTACTTC
.,TRBJ2-7,TRBV5-1,.,CASSWAGLEQYF,TGCGCCAGCAGCTGGGCAGGGCTTGAGCAGTACTTC
few,TRBJ1-2,TRBV28,.,CASRPLLASGARGGYTF,TGTGCCAGCAGACCATTACTGGCCTCAGGGGCAAGGGGTGGCTACACCTTC
.,TRBJ2-3,TRBV2,TRBD1,CASSLGGGTDTQYF,TGTGCCAGCAGTTTAGGGGGCGGCACAGATACGCAGTATTTT
.,TRBJ2-7,TRBV4-1,TRBD1,CASSRGPTGGSYEQYF,TGCGCCAGCAGCCGAGGTCCCACAGGGGGAAGCTACGAGCAGTACTTC
.,TRBJ1-2,TRBV28,TRBD1,CASKTTGGADYGYTF,TGTGCCAGTAAGACGACAGGGGGCGCTGACTATGGCTACACCTTC
.,TRBJ2-7,TRBV6-6,TRBD1,CASSYQGDSYEQYF,TGTGCCAGCAGTTACCAGGGGGACTCCTACGAGCAGTACTTC
.,TRBJ2-1,TRBV9,.,CASSVVATYNEQFF,TGTGCCAGCAGCGTAGTAGCGACCTACAATGAGCAGTTCTTC
.,TRBJ2-5,TRBV7-2,.,CASRSPWPSETQYF,TGTGCCAGCAGGTCGCCCTGGCCCTCCGAGACCCAGTACTTC
.,TRBJ2-3,TRBV27,TRBD2,CASSDSGGFLTSTDTQYF,TGTGCCAGCAGTGACAGCGGGGGGTTTCTAACTAGCACAGATACGCAGTATTTT
.,TRBJ2-7,TRBV5-1,.,CASSLDRYYEQYF,TGCGCCAGCAGCCTAGACAGATACTACGAGCAGTACTTC
.,TRBJ2-5,TRBV9,.,CASSPPQGREETQYF,TGTGCCAGCAGCCCCCCACAGGGCCGCGAAGAGACCCAGTACTTC
once,TRBJ2-3,TRBV5-1,.,CASRSSWDTDTQYF,TGCGCCAGCAGGTCTAGCTGGGACACAGATACGCAGTATTTT
.,TRBJ2-1,TRBV6-5,.,CASSWGLSYNEQFF,TGTGCCAGCAGTTGGGGGCTTTCCTACAATGAGCAGTTCTTC
.,TRBJ2-7,TRBV6-5,TRBD2,CASSTPSGPSYEQYF,TGTGCCAGCAGTACTCCTAGCGGGCCCTCCTACGAGCAGTACTTC
.,TRBJ2-7,TRBV19,TRBD1,CASREPGQGPYEQYF,TGTGCCAGTAGGGAACCGGGACAGGGACCCTACGAGCAGTACTTC
.,TRBJ1-1,TRBV19,.,CASIQGNTEAFF,TGTGCCAGTATCCAGGGAAACACTGAAGCTTTCTTT
.,TRBJ2-1,TRBV7-2,TRBD2,CASSLGSGTSLEQFF,TGTGCCAGCAGCTTAGGTTCCGGGACTAGTCTTGAGCAGTTCTTC
.,TRBJ2-3,TRBV11-1,.,CASSFGHRETDTHYF,TGTGCCAGCAGCTTTGGACACAGGGAAACAGATACGCATTATTTT